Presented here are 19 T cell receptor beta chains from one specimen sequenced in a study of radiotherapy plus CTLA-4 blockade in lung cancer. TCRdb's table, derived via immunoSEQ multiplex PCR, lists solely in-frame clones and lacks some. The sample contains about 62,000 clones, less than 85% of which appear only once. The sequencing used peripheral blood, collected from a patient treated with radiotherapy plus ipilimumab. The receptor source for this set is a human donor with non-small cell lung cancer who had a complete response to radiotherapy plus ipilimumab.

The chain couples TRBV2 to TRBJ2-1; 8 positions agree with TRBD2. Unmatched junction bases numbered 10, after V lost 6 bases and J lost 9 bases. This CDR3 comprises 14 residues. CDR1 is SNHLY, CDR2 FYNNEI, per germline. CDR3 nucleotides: TGTGCCAGCAGAGGGGCAAGCGGGAGAGGTGAGCAGTTCTTC. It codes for CASRGASGRGEQFF.

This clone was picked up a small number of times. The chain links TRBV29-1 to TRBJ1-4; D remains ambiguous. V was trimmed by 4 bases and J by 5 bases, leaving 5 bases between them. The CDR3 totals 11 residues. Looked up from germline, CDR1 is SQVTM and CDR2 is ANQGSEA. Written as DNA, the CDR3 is TGCAGCGTTGGTTTAAATGAAAAACTGTTTTTT. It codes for CSVGLNEKLFF.

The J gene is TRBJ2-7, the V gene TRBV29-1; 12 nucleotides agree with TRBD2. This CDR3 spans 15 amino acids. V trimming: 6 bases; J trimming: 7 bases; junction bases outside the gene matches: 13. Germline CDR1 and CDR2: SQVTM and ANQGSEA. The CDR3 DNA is TGCAGCGTCCGGACTAGCGGGAATTTACGTAGGGAGCAGTACTTC. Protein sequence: CSVRTSGNLRREQYF.

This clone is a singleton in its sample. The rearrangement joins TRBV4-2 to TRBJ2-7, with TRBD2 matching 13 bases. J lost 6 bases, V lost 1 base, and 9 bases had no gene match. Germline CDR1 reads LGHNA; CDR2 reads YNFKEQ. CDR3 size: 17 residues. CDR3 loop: CASSQALGLAGWVEQYF. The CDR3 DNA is TGTGCCAGCAGCCAAGCCCTGGGACTAGCGGGATGGGTCGAGCAGTACTTC.

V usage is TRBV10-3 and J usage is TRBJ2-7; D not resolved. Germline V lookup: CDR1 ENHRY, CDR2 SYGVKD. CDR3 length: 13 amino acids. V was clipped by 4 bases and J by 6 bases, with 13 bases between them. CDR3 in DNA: TGTGCCATCAGTGGGGCAGGATTGGGCGAGCAGTACTTC. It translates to CAISGAGLGEQYF.

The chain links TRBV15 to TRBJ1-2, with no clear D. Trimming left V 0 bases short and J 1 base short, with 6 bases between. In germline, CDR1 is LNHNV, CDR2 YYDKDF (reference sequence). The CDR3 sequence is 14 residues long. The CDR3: CATSREANNYGYTF. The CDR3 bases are TGTGCCACCAGCAGAGAGGCCAATAACTATGGCTACACCTTC.

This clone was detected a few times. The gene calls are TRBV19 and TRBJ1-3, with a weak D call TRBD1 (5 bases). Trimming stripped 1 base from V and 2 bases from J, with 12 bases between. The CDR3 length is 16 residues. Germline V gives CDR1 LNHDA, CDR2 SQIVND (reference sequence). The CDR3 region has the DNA TGTGCCAGTAGTATAGTTGACAGCTTGGCTGGAAACACCATATATTTT. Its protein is CASSIVDSLAGNTIYF.

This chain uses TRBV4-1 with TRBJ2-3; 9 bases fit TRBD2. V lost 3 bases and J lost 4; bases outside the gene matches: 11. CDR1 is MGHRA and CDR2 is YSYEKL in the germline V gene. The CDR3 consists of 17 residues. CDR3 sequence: CASSHPMTSGGADTQYF. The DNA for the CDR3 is TGCGCCAGCAGCCACCCAATGACTAGCGGTGGGGCAGATACGCAGTATTTT.

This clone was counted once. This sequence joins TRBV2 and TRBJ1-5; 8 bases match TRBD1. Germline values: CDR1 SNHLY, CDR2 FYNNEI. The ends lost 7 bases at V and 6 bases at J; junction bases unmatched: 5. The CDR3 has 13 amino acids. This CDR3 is CASTGQDGQPQHF. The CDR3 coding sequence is TGTGCCAGCACGGGACAGGACGGTCAGCCCCAGCATTTT.

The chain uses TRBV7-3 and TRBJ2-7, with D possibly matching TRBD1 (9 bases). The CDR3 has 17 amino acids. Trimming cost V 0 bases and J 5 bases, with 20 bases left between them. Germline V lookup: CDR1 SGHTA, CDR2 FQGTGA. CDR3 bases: TGTGCCAGCAGCTTAACAGGCGGGGGGACAGGGTTCCACGAGCAGTACTTC. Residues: CASSLTGGGTGFHEQYF. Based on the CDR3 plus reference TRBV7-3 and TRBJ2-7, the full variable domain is GAGVSQTPSNKVTEKGKYVELRCDPISGHTALYWYRQSLGQGPEFLIYFQGTGAADDSGLPNDRFFAVRPEGSVSTLKIQRTERGDSAVYLCASSLTGGGTGFHEQYFGPGTRLTVT.

CDR3 sequence: CASSPRQGWSQPQHF. The CDR3 DNA follows: TGTGCCAGCAGTCCTCGACAGGGCTGGAGCCAGCCCCAGCATTTT. This chain joins TRBV28 and TRBJ1-5, with TRBD1 identical over 7 bases. The CDR3 contains 15 residues. V was pared by 5 bases and J by 7 bases, with 11 bases of the junction left unmatched. Germline lookup yields CDR1 MDHEN and CDR2 SYDVKM.

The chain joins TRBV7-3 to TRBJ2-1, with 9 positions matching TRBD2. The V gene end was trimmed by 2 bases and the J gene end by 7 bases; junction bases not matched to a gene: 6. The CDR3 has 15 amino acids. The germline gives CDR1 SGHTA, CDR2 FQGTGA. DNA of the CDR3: TGTGCCAGCAGCTTATCGGCTAGCGGGACTAATGAGCAGTTCTTC. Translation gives CASSLSASGTNEQFF.

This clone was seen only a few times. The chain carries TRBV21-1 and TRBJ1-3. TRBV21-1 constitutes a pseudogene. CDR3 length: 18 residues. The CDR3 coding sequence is TGTGCCAGCAGCAGATCGCAATGTGGGGAGCTTGAGGGAAACACCATATATTTT. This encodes CASSRSQCGELEGNTIYF.

The CDR3: CASSKDTQETQYF. The CDR3 DNA is TGCGCCAGCAGCAAGGACACCCAAGAGACCCAGTACTTC. The rearrangement links TRBV5-1 to TRBJ2-5; maybe TRBD1 (5 bases). Trimming removed 4 bases at V and 1 base at J, with 8 bases between. The germline gives CDR1 SGHRS, CDR2 YFSETQ. CDR3 length equals 13 residues. The full variable domain, its missing parts supplied by reference TRBV5-1 and TRBJ2-5, is KAGVTQTPRYLIKTRGQQVTLSCSPISGHRSVSWYQQTPGQGLQFLFEYFSETQRNKGNFPGRFSGRQFSNSRSEMNVSTLELGDSALYLCASSKDTQETQYFGPGTRLLVL.

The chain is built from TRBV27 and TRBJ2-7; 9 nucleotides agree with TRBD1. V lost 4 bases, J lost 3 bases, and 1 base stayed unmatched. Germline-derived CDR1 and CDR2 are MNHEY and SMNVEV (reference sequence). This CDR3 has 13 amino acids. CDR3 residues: CASSYRGHYEQYF. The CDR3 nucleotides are TGTGCCAGCAGTTACAGGGGGCACTACGAGCAGTACTTC.

CDR3 coding DNA: TGTGCCAGCAGCTTAGTGGCAGGGGGGCGAAACACCATATATTTT. Translation gives CASSLVAGGRNTIYF. The chain couples TRBV7-2 to TRBJ1-3; TRBD1 aligns across 7 bases. The CDR3 loop spans 15 amino acids. V was pared by 1 base and J by 5 bases, with 5 bases of the junction left unmatched. Germline V lookup: CDR1 SGHTA, CDR2 FQGNSA.

The CDR3 loop is CASSPQGDYNEQFF. The CDR3 nucleotides are TGTGCCAGCAGTCCTCAGGGGGACTACAATGAGCAGTTCTTC. The chain joins TRBV7-3 to TRBJ2-1, with 7 bases aligning to TRBD1. V lost 6 bases, J lost 3 bases, and 5 bases stayed unmatched. Germline V gene data show CDR1 as SGHTA and CDR2 as FQGTGA. The CDR3 runs to 14 residues.

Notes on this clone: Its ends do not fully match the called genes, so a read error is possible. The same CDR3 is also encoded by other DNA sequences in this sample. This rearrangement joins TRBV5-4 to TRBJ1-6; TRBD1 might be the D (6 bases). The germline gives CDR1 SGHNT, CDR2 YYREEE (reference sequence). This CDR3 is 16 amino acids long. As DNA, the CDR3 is TGTGCCAGCAGCTTGGAACAGGGAACTTATAATTCACCCCTTCACTTT. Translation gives CASSLEQGTYNSPLHF.

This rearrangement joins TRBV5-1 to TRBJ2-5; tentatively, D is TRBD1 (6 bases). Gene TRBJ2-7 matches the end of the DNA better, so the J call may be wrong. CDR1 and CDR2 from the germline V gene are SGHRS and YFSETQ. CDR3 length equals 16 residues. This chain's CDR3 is CASRASGGRSSYEQYF. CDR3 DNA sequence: TGCGCCAGCAGAGCGAGTGGGGGCAGGAGCTCCTACGAGCAGTACTTC.